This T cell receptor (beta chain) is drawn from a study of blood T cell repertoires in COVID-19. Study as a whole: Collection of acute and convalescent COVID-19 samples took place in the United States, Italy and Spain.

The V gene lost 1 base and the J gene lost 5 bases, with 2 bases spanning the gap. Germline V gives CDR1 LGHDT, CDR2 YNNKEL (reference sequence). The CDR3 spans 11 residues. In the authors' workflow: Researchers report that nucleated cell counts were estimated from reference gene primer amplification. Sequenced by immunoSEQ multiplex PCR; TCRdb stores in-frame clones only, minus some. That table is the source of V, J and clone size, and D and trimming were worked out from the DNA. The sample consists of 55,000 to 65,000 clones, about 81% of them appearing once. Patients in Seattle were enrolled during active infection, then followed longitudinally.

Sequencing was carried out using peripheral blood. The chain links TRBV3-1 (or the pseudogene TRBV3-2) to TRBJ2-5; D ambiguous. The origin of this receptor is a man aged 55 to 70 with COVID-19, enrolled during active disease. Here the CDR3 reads CASSQAETQYF. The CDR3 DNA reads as TGTGCCAGCAGCCAAGCGGAGACCCAGTACTTC.